These 18 T cell receptor beta chains share one sample of origin, sequenced in a study of cytomegalovirus exposure and HLA in healthy donors. The study ran its PCR with 60 Vbeta and 13 Jbeta primers. TCRdb's copy holds only in-frame clones and misses some; the assay was immunoSEQ multiplex PCR. The sample has over 150,000 clones, 65% to 85% seen once. Material for sequencing was PBMCs. The receptors derive from a woman aged 25 to 39 in good health and CMV-seronegative.

This chain joins TRBV2 and TRBJ2-1; 13 positions match TRBD2. The CDR3 is made up of 15 amino acids. Trimming cost V 5 bases and J 8 bases; bases outside gene matches: 6. Germline CDR1 SNHLY, CDR2 FYNNEI. CDR3 DNA sequence: TGTGCCAGCAGTCCCCGGACTAGCGGGAGCGATGAGCAGTTCTTC. Translating gives CASSPRTSGSDEQFF.

Concerning this clone itself: The junction shows a germline mismatch at one end, possibly a read error. The chain has TRBV19 and TRBJ1-2; perhaps TRBD1 as D (5 bases). Germline CDR1 is LNHDA and CDR2 is SQIVND (reference sequence). This CDR3 is 13 amino acids long. CDR3 amino acids: CASSTRQRYGYPF. The CDR3 bases are TGTGCCAGTAGTACTAGACAGCGCTATGGCTACCCCTTC.

Here the CDR3 DNA reads TGTGCCAGCAGTTTTGGAGTCACTGAAGCTTTCTTT. Protein sequence: CASSFGVTEAFF. The rearrangement uses TRBV6-6 and TRBJ1-1; D is uncertain. V lost 4 bases, J lost 4 bases, and 7 bases lay in between. Germline CDR1 and CDR2: MNHNY and SVGAGI (reference sequence). The CDR3 contains 12 residues.

This clone is a singleton in its sample. This sequence joins TRBV30 and TRBJ1-1, with no clear D. The CDR3 has 13 amino acids. Germline V gene sequence: CDR1 GTSNPN, CDR2 SVGIG (reference sequence). Trimming cost V 4 bases and J 0 bases, with 9 bases left between them. CDR3 in DNA: TGTGCCTGGATTCGGGGAGTGAACACTGAAGCTTTCTTT. Translation gives CAWIRGVNTEAFF.

The chain has TRBV4-1 and TRBJ1-1; 7 bases line up with TRBD1. Germline V gene data show CDR1 as MGHRA and CDR2 as YSYEKL. The V gene end was trimmed by 3 bases and the J gene end by 8 bases; junction bases not matched to a gene: 9. CDR3 length equals 14 residues. The CDR3 sequence is CASSHPGGLHEAFF. As DNA, the CDR3 is TGCGCCAGCAGCCATCCAGGGGGGCTCCACGAAGCTTTCTTT.

Written as DNA, the CDR3 is TGTGCCAGCAAACCATCGACGGGGGAGCGGGACACTGAAGCTTTCTTT. Translating gives CASKPSTGERDTEAFF. This sequence joins TRBV27 and TRBJ1-1; TRBD1 is a possible D gene (5 bases). Trimming removed 7 bases from V and 3 bases from J, with 21 bases in between. Germline V gene sequence: CDR1 MNHEY, CDR2 SMNVEV (reference sequence). The CDR3 has 16 residues.

This clone was detected a few times. The rearrangement uses TRBV11-2 and TRBJ2-3; TRBD2 agrees at 10 bases. Germline V gene data show CDR1 as SGHAT and CDR2 as FQNNGV. The CDR3 covers 16 residues. V shed 2 bases and J 6 bases; nucleotides not matched to a gene: 8. The CDR3 sequence: CASSLSWLAGADTQYF. The CDR3 DNA follows: TGTGCCAGCAGCTTATCGTGGCTAGCGGGAGCTGATACGCAGTATTTT.

The chain employs TRBV13 and TRBJ2-3; no definite D call. Germline CDR1 is PRHDT and CDR2 is FYEKMQ (reference sequence). The CDR3 has 13 amino acids. V was clipped by 5 bases and J by 1 base, with 7 bases between them. The CDR3 DNA reads TGTGCCAGCAGCATCCGGGGCACAGATACGCAGTATTTT. It translates to CASSIRGTDTQYF.

This chain connects TRBV2 to TRBJ2-1, with D possibly TRBD1 on 8 matching bases. Trimming left V 5 bases short and J 8 bases short, with 13 bases between. The CDR3 length is 13 residues. Germline V gene sequence: CDR1 SNHLY, CDR2 FYNNEI. The CDR3 spells CASSSQGGDEQFF. The CDR3 region has the DNA TGTGCCAGCAGTTCACAGGGGGGGGATGAGCAGTTCTTC.

This chain links TRBV4-1 with TRBJ1-2; tentative D call: TRBD1 (6 bases). Germline CDR1 and CDR2: MGHRA and YSYEKL. V was clipped by 1 base and J by 4 bases, with 19 bases between them. This CDR3 comprises 17 residues. CDR3 in DNA: TGCGCCAGCAGCCAAGTGGTCCTCGACAGGAAGGTCTATGGCTACACCTTC. The encoded protein is CASSQVVLDRKVYGYTF.

The chain carries TRBV2 and TRBJ2-3; 12 nucleotides line up with TRBD2. V gave up 6 bases and J gave up 4 bases; unmatched junction bases: 14. The germline CDR1 and CDR2 sequences are SNHLY and FYNNEI. CDR3 length: 18 amino acids. This chain's CDR3 is CASRPASGGALKADTQYF. The CDR3 DNA reads TGTGCCAGCAGACCCGCTAGCGGGGGGGCCCTAAAGGCAGATACGCAGTATTTT.

In this sample, this clone turned up once. The chain carries TRBV5-1 and TRBJ2-3, with TRBD1 matching 10 bases. The junction had 9 bases not matched to a gene; V was cut back by 4 bases and J by 4 bases. This CDR3 has 16 amino acids. CDR1 is SGHRS and CDR2 is YFSETQ in the germline V gene. Here the CDR3 DNA reads TGCGCCAGCAGCCGCGGACAGGGGGGTGGGGCAGATACGCAGTATTTT. Translation gives CASSRGQGGGADTQYF.

The chain employs TRBV10-3 and TRBJ1-3, with TRBD1 as a possible D gene (6 bases). CDR3 length: 15 residues. Trimming removed 1 base at V and 3 bases at J, with 10 bases between. The germline CDR1 and CDR2 sequences are ENHRY and SYGVKD. Written as DNA, the CDR3 is TGTGCCATCAGTGAGTACTCAGGGGATGGAAACACCATATATTTT. Translation: CAISEYSGDGNTIYF.

The chain joins TRBV5-5 to TRBJ2-1; 11 bases fit TRBD2. Per the germline V gene, CDR1 is SGHKS and CDR2 is YYEKEE (reference sequence). The V segment lost 4 bases and the J segment 0 bases; nucleotides outside the gene matches: 3. This CDR3 spans 16 amino acids. The CDR3 sequence is CASSTGLAVSYNEQFF. In nucleotides, the CDR3 is TGTGCCAGCAGCACGGGACTAGCGGTCTCCTACAATGAGCAGTTCTTC.

The J gene is TRBJ2-5, the V gene TRBV28; a possible D gene is TRBD1 (5 bases). From germline, CDR1 is MDHEN and CDR2 SYDVKM. Trimming stripped 10 bases from V and 0 bases from J, with 9 bases between. The CDR3 runs to 12 residues. CDR3 sequence reads: CAIQAHQETQYF. Written as DNA, the CDR3 is TGTGCCATACAGGCCCACCAAGAGACCCAGTACTTC.

This clone was seen only a few times. The V gene is TRBV2, the J gene TRBJ2-7; 7 bases are shared with TRBD1. The CDR3 is made up of 15 amino acids. CDR1 is SNHLY and CDR2 is FYNNEI in the germline V gene. V gave up 6 bases and J gave up 5 bases; unmatched junction bases: 13. The CDR3: CASRGRDSDRHEQYF. As DNA, the CDR3 is TGTGCCAGCAGGGGTAGGGACAGCGACCGACACGAGCAGTACTTC.

The genes are TRBV6-1 and TRBJ1-5, with TRBD1 as a possible D gene (6 bases). The CDR3 totals 15 residues. V gave up 4 bases and J gave up 3 bases, with 13 bases separating them. CDR1 MNHNS and CDR2 SASEGT come from the germline V gene. Written as DNA, the CDR3 is TGTGCCAGCAGTGTAGCGGGGGCAAACAATCAGCCCCAGCATTTT. It specifies CASSVAGANNQPQHF.

J is TRBJ2-1 and V is TRBV18; maybe TRBD2 (5 bases). The V end was cut by 4 bases, the J end by 4 bases, with 8 bases between. Germline V gene lookup returns CDR1 KGHSH and CDR2 LQKENI. The length of the CDR3 is 13 residues. The CDR3 here is CASSQGLYNEQFF. The CDR3 coding sequence is TGTGCCAGCTCACAAGGACTGTACAATGAGCAGTTCTTC.